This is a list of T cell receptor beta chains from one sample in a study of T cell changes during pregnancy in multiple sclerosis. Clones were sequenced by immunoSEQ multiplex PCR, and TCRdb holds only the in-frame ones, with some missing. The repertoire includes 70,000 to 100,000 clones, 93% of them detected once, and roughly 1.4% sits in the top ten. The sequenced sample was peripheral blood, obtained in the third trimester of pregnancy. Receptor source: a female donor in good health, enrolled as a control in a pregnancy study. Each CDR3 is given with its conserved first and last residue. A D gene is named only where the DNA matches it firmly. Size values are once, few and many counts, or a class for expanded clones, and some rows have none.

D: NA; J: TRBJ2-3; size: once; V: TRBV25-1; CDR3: CASSLKTGYSTDTQYF; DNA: TGTGCCAGCAGTCTCAAGACAGGCTACAGCACAGATACGCAGTATTTT
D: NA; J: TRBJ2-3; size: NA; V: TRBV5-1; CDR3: CASSLVGTSSTDTQYF; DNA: TGCGCCAGCAGCTTGGTTGGGACAAGTAGCACAGATACGCAGTATTTT
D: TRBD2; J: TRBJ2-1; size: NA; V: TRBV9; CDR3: CASSPGGRLPITQFF; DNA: TGTGCCAGCAGCCCCGGGGGGAGGCTCCCTATAACCCAGTTCTTC
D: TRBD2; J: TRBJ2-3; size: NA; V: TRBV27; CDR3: CASSSLRLAGGSDTQYF; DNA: TGTGCCAGCAGTTCTTTGCGACTAGCGGGAGGCTCAGATACGCAGTATTTT
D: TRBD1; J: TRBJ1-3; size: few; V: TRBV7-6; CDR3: CASSTGGSGNTIYF; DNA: TGTGCCAGCAGCACAGGGGGCTCTGGAAACACCATATATTTT
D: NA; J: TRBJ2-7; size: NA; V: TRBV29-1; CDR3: CSVEVGGSYEQYF; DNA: TGCAGCGTTGAGGTGGGAGGTTCCTACGAGCAGTACTTC
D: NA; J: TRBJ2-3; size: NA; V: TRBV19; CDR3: CASSPRDRATDTQYF; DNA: TGTGCCAGTAGTCCGCGGGACAGAGCCACAGATACGCAGTATTTT
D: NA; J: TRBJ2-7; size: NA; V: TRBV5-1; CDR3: CASSSNAGTYEQYF; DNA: TGCGCCAGCAGCTCTAACGCAGGAACCTACGAGCAGTACTTC
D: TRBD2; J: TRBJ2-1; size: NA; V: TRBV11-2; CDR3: CASRRLAGGHEQFF; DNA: TGTGCCAGCAGGAGGCTAGCGGGAGGGCATGAGCAGTTCTTC
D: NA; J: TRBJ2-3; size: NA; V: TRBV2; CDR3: CASSEWGGKRTDTQYF; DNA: TGTGCCAGCAGTGAATGGGGCGGGAAACGCACAGATACGCAGTATTTT
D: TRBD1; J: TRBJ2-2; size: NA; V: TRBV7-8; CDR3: CASSLIGGQGGGGELFF; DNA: TGTGCCAGCAGCTTAATAGGGGGACAGGGAGGTGGCGGGGAGCTGTTTTTT
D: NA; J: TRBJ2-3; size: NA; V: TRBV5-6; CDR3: CASSRTGTDTQYF; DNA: TGTGCCAGCAGCCGTACAGGGACAGATACGCAGTATTTT
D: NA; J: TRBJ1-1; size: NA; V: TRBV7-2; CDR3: CASTPGVGRGREAFF; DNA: TGTGCCAGCACCCCGGGGGTGGGGCGGGGCCGTGAAGCTTTCTTT
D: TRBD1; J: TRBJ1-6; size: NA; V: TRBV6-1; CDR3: CASSEGQGSSPLHF; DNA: TGTGCCAGCAGTGAAGGACAGGGGAGCTCACCCCTCCACTTT
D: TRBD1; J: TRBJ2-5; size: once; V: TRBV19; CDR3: CASRDSRRETQYF; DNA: TGTGCCTCTAGGGACAGTCGAAGAGAGACCCAGTACTTC
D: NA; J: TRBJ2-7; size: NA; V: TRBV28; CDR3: CASTSWSLGDEQYF; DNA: TGTGCCAGCACCTCGTGGTCCCTAGGGGACGAGCAGTACTTC
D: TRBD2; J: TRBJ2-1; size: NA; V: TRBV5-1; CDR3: CASSLFAGANNEQFF; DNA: TGCGCCAGCAGCTTGTTTGCGGGAGCTAACAATGAGCAGTTCTTC
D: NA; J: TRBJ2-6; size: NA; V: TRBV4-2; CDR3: CASSQDRYSGANVLTF; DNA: TGTGCCAGCAGCCAAGACCGGTACTCTGGGGCCAACGTCCTGACTTTC
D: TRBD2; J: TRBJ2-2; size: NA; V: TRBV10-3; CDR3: CAINKRETSTGELFF; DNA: TGTGCCATCAATAAGCGGGAGACGTCTACCGGGGAGCTGTTTTTT
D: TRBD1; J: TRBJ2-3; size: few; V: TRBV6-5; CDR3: CARDARGQTDTQYF; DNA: TGTGCCAGAGATGCCAGGGGGCAGACAGATACGCAGTATTTT
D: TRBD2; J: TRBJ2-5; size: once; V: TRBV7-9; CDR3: CASSLRAGGETQYF; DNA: TGTGCCAGCAGCTTACGGGCGGGGGGGGAGACCCAGTACTTC
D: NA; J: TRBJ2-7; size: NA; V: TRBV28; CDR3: CASSLGQGPQYEQYF; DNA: TGTGCCAGCAGTTTAGGTCAGGGGCCGCAATACGAGCAGTACTTC
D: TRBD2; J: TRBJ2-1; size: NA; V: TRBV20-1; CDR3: CSAEAGEQFF; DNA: TGCAGTGCTGAAGCGGGGGAGCAGTTCTTC
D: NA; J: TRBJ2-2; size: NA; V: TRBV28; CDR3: CASSLAGRNTGELFF; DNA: TGTGCCAGCAGTTTGGCAGGAAGAAACACCGGGGAGCTGTTTTTT
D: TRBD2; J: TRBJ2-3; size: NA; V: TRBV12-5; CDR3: CASGLWGQTSGSSTDTQYF; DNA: TGTGCTAGTGGTTTGTGGGGACAAACTAGCGGCTCTAGCACAGATACGCAGTATTTT
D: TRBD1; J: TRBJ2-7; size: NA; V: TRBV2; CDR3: CASSDYRDRGTYEQYF; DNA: TGTGCCAGCAGCGATTACCGGGACAGGGGAACCTACGAGCAGTACTTC
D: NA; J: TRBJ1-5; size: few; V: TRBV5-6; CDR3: CASSLIGVGQPQHF; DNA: TGTGCCAGCAGCTTGATCGGGGTAGGTCAGCCCCAGCATTTT
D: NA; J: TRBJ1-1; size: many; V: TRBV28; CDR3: CASSSGYTEAFF; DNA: TGTGCCAGCAGTTCAGGGTACACTGAAGCTTTCTTT
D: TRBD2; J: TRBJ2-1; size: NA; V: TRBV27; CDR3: CASSSSGTYNEQFF; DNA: TGTGCCAGCAGCTCTAGCGGGACGTACAATGAGCAGTTCTTC
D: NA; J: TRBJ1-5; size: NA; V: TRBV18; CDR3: CASSSDKMAQHF; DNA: TGTGCCAGCTCATCCGACAAGATGGCCCAGCATTTT
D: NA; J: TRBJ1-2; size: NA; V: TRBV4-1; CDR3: CASSQGQGTNYGYTF; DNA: TGCGCCAGCAGCCAAGGTCAGGGAACAAACTATGGCTACACCTTC
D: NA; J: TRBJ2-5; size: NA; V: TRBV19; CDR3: CASRSGTRETQYF; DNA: TGTGCCAGTAGGTCCGGGACAAGGGAGACCCAGTACTTC
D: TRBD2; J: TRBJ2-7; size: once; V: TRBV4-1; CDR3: CASSQGTSGAREQYF; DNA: TGCGCCAGCAGCCAAGGGACTAGCGGTGCGAGGGAGCAGTACTTC
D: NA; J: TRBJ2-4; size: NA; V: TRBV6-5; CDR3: CASSYAPTGDLWYF; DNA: TGTGCCAGCAGTTACGCACCTACCGGGGATCTATGGTACTTC
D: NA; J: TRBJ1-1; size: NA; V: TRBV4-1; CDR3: CASSLRVGTEAFF; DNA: TGCGCCAGCAGCCTCCGGGTCGGCACTGAAGCTTTCTTT
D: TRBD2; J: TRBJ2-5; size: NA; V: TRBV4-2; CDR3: CASSEGLAFQETQYF; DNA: TGTGCCAGCAGCGAAGGACTAGCATTTCAAGAGACCCAGTACTTC
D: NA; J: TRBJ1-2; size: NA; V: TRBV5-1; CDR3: CASSGAGGAYGYTF; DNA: TGCGCCAGCAGCGGGGCTGGGGGGGCGTATGGCTACACCTTC
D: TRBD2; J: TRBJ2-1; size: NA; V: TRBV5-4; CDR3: CASSLMFSGSKNEQFF; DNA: TGTGCCAGCAGCTTGATGTTTAGCGGGAGTAAGAATGAGCAGTTCTTC
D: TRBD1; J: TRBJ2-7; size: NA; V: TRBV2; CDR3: CASSGQGNYYEQYF; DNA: TGTGCCAGCAGTGGACAGGGGAATTACTACGAGCAGTACTTC
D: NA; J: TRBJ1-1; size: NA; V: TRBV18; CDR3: CASSPPHGGGTEAFF; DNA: TGTGCCAGCTCACCACCGCACGGGGGAGGGACTGAAGCTTTCTTT
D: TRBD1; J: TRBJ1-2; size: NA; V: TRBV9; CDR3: CASSVATGGGYGYTF; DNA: TGTGCCAGCAGCGTAGCTACAGGGGGAGGCTATGGCTACACCTTC